The T cell receptor (beta chain) under discussion was sequenced for a study of T cells in Graves' hyperthyroidism and ophthalmopathy. No progression to ophthalmopathy during 18 months of follow-up defined stable disease. The CDR3 has 18 residues. Germline CDR1 and CDR2: SGHDN and FVKESK. V shed 4 bases and J 0 bases; nucleotides not matched to a gene: 14. Study outcomes and limitations: Blood also carried most thyroid clonotypes expanded above 0.001.

In the case of this clonotype: What it binds is unknown.

RNA transcripts were the template for amplifying TCR beta CDR3 regions. The TCR CDR3 was amplified in a first-round RT-PCR using the HTBI primer set. TCRdb itself ran the multiplex PCR reads through MiXCR, one entry per CDR3 protein. The table includes 370,000 or so distinct CDR3 sequences, approximately 25% detected once. The receptor's source is a man aged 45-65 years with Graves' hyperthyroidism. Sequencing was done on a sample of blood. V and J are TRBV14 and TRBJ2-7, with 8 nucleotides matching TRBD2. CDR3 DNA: TGTGCCAGCAGCCCCGGGAATAGCGGGACCAGGAGCTCCTACGAGCAGTACTTC. Its protein is CASSPGNSGTRSSYEQYF. The variable domain in full, completed from reference TRBV14 and TRBJ2-7, reads EAGVTQFPSHSVIEKGQTVTLRCDPISGHDNLYWYRRVMGKEIKFLLHFVKESKQDESGMPNNRFLAERTGGTYSTLKVQPAELEDSGVYFCASSPGNSGTRSSYEQYFGPGTRLTVT.